This entry lists 30 T cell receptor beta chains sequenced from one sample in a study of blood T cells in healthy people across ages. Using a J-beta primer mix together with a sample-barcoded 5' primer, a second PCR was run for roughly 7 to 12 cycles. TCRdb redid the calling of the 5' RACE reads with MiXCR, one entry per CDR3 protein. The table includes 750,000 to 950,000 distinct CDR3 sequences, about a quarter detected once. A further study also used this sample, focusing on T cells of mothers and their children.

Material for sequencing was blood. The receptors stem from a boy aged 10-17 years in good health.

The chain carries TRBV20-1 and TRBJ2-1; TRBD2 matches 10 bases. V lost 3 bases to trimming and J lost 1 base; unmatched junction nucleotides: 9. CDR1 DFQATT and CDR2 SNEGSKA come from the germline V gene (reference sequence). CDR3 size: 17 residues. This CDR3 is CSASTSISGGSYNEQFF. CDR3 DNA: TGCAGTGCTAGCACTTCGATTAGCGGGGGGTCCTACAATGAGCAGTTCTTC.

In this sample, this clonotype turned up a few times. The chain links TRBV20-1 to TRBJ2-7; 7 bases match TRBD2. Trimming took 3 bases from V and 0 from J; bases not matched to a gene: 2. In germline, CDR1 is DFQATT, CDR2 SNEGSKA (reference sequence). The CDR3 is 13 amino acids. The CDR3 spells CSASGDYSYEQYF. CDR3 coding DNA: TGCAGTGCTAGCGGGGACTACTCCTACGAGCAGTACTTC.

The chain combines TRBV2 with TRBJ2-3; a weak D match, TRBD2 (5 bases). V lost 8 bases and J 8 bases, leaving 14 bases between the germline ends. CDR3 length: 12 amino acids. Germline values: CDR1 SNHLY, CDR2 FYNNEI. CDR3 protein: CASLYRRGTQYF. The DNA for the CDR3 is TGTGCCAGCCTATACCGTCGGGGTACGCAGTATTTT.

The genes are TRBV6-6 and TRBJ1-3; 7 nucleotides match TRBD1. Germline values: CDR1 MNHNY, CDR2 SVGAGI (reference sequence). With V trimmed by 6 bases and J by 9 bases, 14 bases remained unmatched. The CDR3 totals 15 residues. CDR3 coding DNA: TGTGCCAGCAGCCCCCCCCGAGACAGGGAGGCCACCATATATTTT. Protein product: CASSPPRDREATIYF.

This clonotype was detected a few times. The chain uses TRBV11-2 and TRBJ1-4, with D tentatively TRBD1 (5 bases). There are 14 residues in the CDR3. Germline V gene sequence: CDR1 SGHAT, CDR2 FQNNGV. The ends were cut back, 2 bases at V and 6 bases at J, with 10 bases in the middle. In DNA form, the CDR3 reads TGTGCCAGCAGCTTAAGGGGTCAGGATGAAAAACTGTTTTTT. Translated: CASSLRGQDEKLFF. Full variable domain (rest looked up from reference TRBV11-2 and TRBJ1-4): EAGVAQSPRYKIIEKRQSVAFWCNPISGHATLYWYQQILGQGPKLLIQFQNNGVVDDSQLPKDRFSAERLKGVDSTLKIQPAKLEDSAVYLCASSLRGQDEKLFFGSGTQLSVL.

The chain is built from TRBV27 and TRBJ1-1; no clear D. Germline V lookup: CDR1 MNHEY, CDR2 SMNVEV (reference sequence). Trimming took 10 bases from V and 1 from J, leaving 16 bases between them. The CDR3 length is 14 residues. CDR3 bases: TGTGCCACCACGGACTGGGCACGGAACACTGAAGCTTTCTTT. Translation: CATTDWARNTEAFF.

This clonotype was observed at least ten times. J is TRBJ2-5 and V is TRBV7-9; 9 nucleotides line up with TRBD2. Per germline, CDR1 SEHNR and CDR2 FQNEAQ (reference sequence). The CDR3 length is 16 residues. Unmatched junction bases numbered 13, after V lost 6 bases and J lost 5 bases. CDR3 sequence reads: CASRESPAGGLETQYF. In nucleotides, the CDR3 is TGTGCCAGCAGAGAATCACCAGCGGGGGGCTTGGAGACCCAGTACTTC. Drawing the rest from reference TRBV7-9 and TRBJ2-5, the complete variable domain is DTGVSQNPRHKITKRGQNVTFRCDPISEHNRLYWYRQTLGQGPEFLTYFQNEAQLEKSRLLSDRFSAERPKGSFSTLEIQRTEQGDSAMYLCASRESPAGGLETQYFGPGTRLLVL.

This clonotype was observed a few times. The chain links TRBV27 to TRBJ1-5; D remains unclear. Trimming shortened V by 9 bases and J by 4 bases, and 13 bases separated the two germline ends. The CDR3 consists of 13 residues. The germline gives CDR1 MNHEY, CDR2 SMNVEV (reference sequence). CDR3 amino acids: CARAAARNQPQHF. In DNA form, the CDR3 reads TGTGCCAGGGCGGCCGCCCGGAATCAGCCCCAGCATTTT.

This clonotype has a handful of counts. The chain has TRBV6-1 and TRBJ2-3; TRBD2 aligns across 11 bases. Germline-derived CDR1 and CDR2 are MNHNS and SASEGT. CDR3 length: 17 residues. Trimming at V came to 7 bases and at J to 2 bases, leaving 11 bases not matched to a gene. The CDR3, as DNA: TGTGCCAGCATCCCCGGACTAGCGGGTCACACCACAGATACGCAGTATTTT. This translates into CASIPGLAGHTTDTQYF.

The rearrangement uses TRBV18 and TRBJ2-5, with D possibly matching TRBD2 (5 bases). Germline V CDR1 and CDR2: KGHSH, LQKENI. The V end was cut by 2 bases, the J end by 2 bases, with 12 bases between. The CDR3 is made up of 15 amino acids. The CDR3 nucleotides are TGTGCCAGCTCACCAAAACGGACTGATCAAGAGACCCAGTACTTC. Its protein product is CASSPKRTDQETQYF.

Remarks on this clonotype: One junction end does not reproduce the germline sequence, and a read error may be involved. The rearrangement links TRBV29-1 to TRBJ2-5; 12 nucleotides align to TRBD2. CDR3 length equals 13 residues. Germline CDR1 SQVTM, CDR2 ANQGSEA. The chain's CDR3 is CSQRLAGAREQLF. DNA of the CDR3: TGCAGCCAGAGACTAGCGGGGGCACGCGAGCAGCTCTTC.

This clonotype showed up just a few times. CDR3 sequence: CASSSRTATGELFF. CDR3 nucleotide sequence: TGTGCCAGCAGCTCACGGACCGCCACCGGGGAGCTGTTTTTT. V is TRBV7-2 and J is TRBJ2-2; the D is unclear. The CDR3 contains 14 residues. V was clipped by 4 bases and J by 4 bases, with 10 bases between them. Germline V CDR1 and CDR2: SGHTA, FQGNSA.

This clonotype was seen just once. The gene calls are TRBV7-9 and TRBJ2-1, with a weak D call TRBD2 (6 bases). The last part of the DNA fits TRBJ2-7 better; the J call may be wrong. The V gene's germline CDR1 is SEHNR and CDR2 FQNEAQ (reference sequence). The CDR3 covers 14 residues. In DNA, the CDR3 is TGTGCCAGCAGCATTAGCGGTAGTTCCTACGAGCAGTACTTC. It codes for CASSISGSSYEQYF.

This clonotype has a handful of counts. CDR3 loop: CASSSSLAVAYEQYF. CDR3 sequence (DNA): TGTGCCAGCAGCTCGTCCCTAGCGGTGGCCTACGAGCAGTACTTC. The V and J genes are TRBV13 and TRBJ2-7; 7 bases agree with TRBD2. This CDR3 has 15 amino acids. V gave up 4 bases and J gave up 2 bases; unmatched junction bases: 8. CDR1 and CDR2 (germline): PRHDT, FYEKMQ (reference sequence).

This clonotype was recorded a few times. J is TRBJ1-2 and V is TRBV12-3 or TRBV12-4, with D perhaps TRBD1 (5 bases). This CDR3 is 13 amino acids long. Trimming stripped 6 bases from V and 2 bases from J, with 10 bases between. CDR3 region: CASREQENYGYTF. The CDR3 nucleotides read TGTGCCAGCAGGGAACAGGAGAACTATGGCTACACCTTC.

The rearrangement joins TRBV2 to TRBJ2-1, with D unclear. Trimming took 5 bases from V and 0 from J, leaving 8 bases between them. This CDR3 has 14 amino acids. Germline V lookup: CDR1 SNHLY, CDR2 FYNNEI. CDR3 loop: CASSPHSSYNEQFF. The CDR3 nucleotides read TGTGCCAGCAGTCCACACAGCTCCTACAATGAGCAGTTCTTC.

This clonotype has only a few counts. V gene TRBV4-1 combines with J gene TRBJ2-3; D may be TRBD1 or TRBD2 (5 bases each). CDR1 is MGHRA and CDR2 is YSYEKL in the germline V gene. The CDR3 loop spans 15 amino acids. V lost 0 bases and J lost 2, with 9 bases in between. The CDR3 here is CASSQEGTNTDTQYF. CDR3 nucleotides: TGCGCCAGCAGCCAAGAGGGGACGAACACAGATACGCAGTATTTT.

This clonotype was counted a few times. The V and J genes are TRBV28 and TRBJ1-1; TRBD1 matches 7 bases. The trim removed 8 bases at V and 11 bases at J, leaving 11 bases unmatched. The germline CDR1 and CDR2 sequences are MDHEN and SYDVKM. The CDR3 is 12 amino acids. The DNA of the CDR3 is TGTGCCAGCCGTGAAGGGGGCGAGGAGGCTTTCTTT. It is translated as CASREGGEEAFF.

This clonotype appeared a few times. The rearrangement uses TRBV6-5 and TRBJ2-1; D not certain. Germline-derived CDR1 and CDR2 are MNHEY and SVGAGI. The CDR3 has 11 amino acids. The germline V and J ends were trimmed by 7 bases and 5 bases, with 6 bases remaining between them. The DNA for the CDR3 is TGTGCCAGCATAGGAAACAATGAGCAGTTCTTC. Translating gives CASIGNNEQFF.

A single count supports this clonotype. The junction does not match germline at one end; this may be a read error. This rearrangement joins TRBV12-3 or TRBV12-4 to TRBJ1-4; 7 positions agree with TRBD1. There are 12 residues in the CDR3. CDR3 coding DNA: TGTGCCAGCAGCTGGGACAGTGAAAAACTGGTTTTT. Amino acids: CASSWDSEKLVF.

In this sample, this clonotype turned up many times. The chain combines TRBV20-1 with TRBJ2-4, with a weak D call TRBD2 (7 bases). Germline values: CDR1 DFQATT, CDR2 SNEGSKA (reference sequence). V was pared by 0 bases and J by 1 base, with 19 bases between. This CDR3 is built from 18 residues. Here the CDR3 DNA reads TGCAGTGCTAGAGATCTGGGGGGGGGCACATGGGCCAAAAACATTCAGTACTTC. Its translation: CSARDLGGGTWAKNIQYF.

This clonotype was counted only a few times. The chain recombines TRBV4-1 with TRBJ1-6, with a tentative D call TRBD1 (5 bases). CDR3 length equals 14 residues. The germline gives CDR1 MGHRA, CDR2 YSYEKL. Deletions cut 2 bases from V and 9 bases from J, with 11 bases between. CDR3 in amino acids: CASSQNKGLSPLHF. The CDR3 DNA follows: TGCGCCAGCAGCCAAAATAAGGGACTTTCACCCCTCCACTTT.

The chain joins TRBV6-5 to TRBJ2-1; 7 nucleotides match TRBD1. V lost 10 bases and J lost 3; bases outside the gene matches: 9. Per the germline V gene, CDR1 is MNHEY and CDR2 is SVGAGI. The CDR3 has 14 residues. The CDR3 loop is CATRMGQFYNEQFF. For the CDR3, the DNA is TGTGCCACCAGAATGGGACAGTTCTACAATGAGCAGTTCTTC.

The rearrangement links TRBV6-6 to TRBJ2-5; D unresolved. Trimming removed 7 bases from V and 3 bases from J, with 21 bases in between. This CDR3 has 16 amino acids. The V gene's germline CDR1 is MNHNY and CDR2 SVGAGI (reference sequence). The CDR3 reads CASIPRRYPIEETQYF. The CDR3, as DNA: TGTGCCAGCATCCCCCGGCGCTATCCTATCGAAGAGACCCAGTACTTC.

The CDR3 DNA is TGTGCCAGCAGCCAAGGTAGAACTAGCGGGGGGGCCATCACAGATACGCAGTATTTT. Its translation is CASSQGRTSGGAITDTQYF. The J gene is TRBJ2-3, the V gene TRBV14; the match to TRBD2 covers 13 bases. Germline V gives CDR1 SGHDN, CDR2 FVKESK. This CDR3 spans 19 amino acids. J gave up 2 bases and V 1 base, and 9 bases lay outside the gene matches.

This clonotype was counted only a few times. V is TRBV5-6 and J is TRBJ2-1; tentatively, D is TRBD2 (8 bases). The V end was cut by 4 bases, the J end by 4 bases, with 18 bases between. Germline CDR1 reads SGHDT; CDR2 reads YYEEEE. This CDR3 has 16 amino acids. CDR3 nucleotides: TGTGCCAGCAGCGAAGGGGGCGGGGGGCAATACAATGAGCAGTTCTTC. Translation: CASSEGGGGQYNEQFF.

The rearrangement links TRBV20-1 to TRBJ1-6; 8 bases are shared with TRBD1. V lost 3 bases to trimming and J lost 1 base; unmatched junction nucleotides: 5. This CDR3 is built from 16 residues. Germline values: CDR1 DFQATT, CDR2 SNEGSKA (reference sequence). The CDR3 DNA reads TGCAGTGCTAGCCCAGGGGGCTGGTCCTATAATTCACCCCTCCACTTT. Translating it yields CSASPGGWSYNSPLHF.

The chain uses TRBV20-1 and TRBJ2-7; no definite D call. The J call may be mistaken, given a closer DNA end match to TRBJ2-1. The CDR3 is made up of 12 amino acids. Germline V CDR1 and CDR2: DFQATT, SNEGSKA (reference sequence). Here the CDR3 DNA reads TGCAGTGCTAGAAAGGGTTACAATGAGCAGTTCTTC. This codes for CSARKGYNEQFF.

This clonotype was counted only a few times. The chain uses TRBV20-1 and TRBJ2-5; D not certain. The CDR3 spans 13 residues. V lost 1 base and J lost 6, with 12 bases in between. Germline V lookup: CDR1 DFQATT, CDR2 SNEGSKA (reference sequence). Written as DNA, the CDR3 is TGCAGTGCTAGAGTGGCGGCGCGCCAGACCCAGTACTTC. Its translation is CSARVAARQTQYF.

This clonotype was detected only a few times. The V call is TRBV7-9, the J call TRBJ2-7; 9 positions agree with TRBD2. The CDR3 has 15 amino acids. Germline V gene lookup returns CDR1 SEHNR and CDR2 FQNEAQ (reference sequence). Trimming took 5 bases from V and 5 from J; bases not matched to a gene: 10. The CDR3 region is CASSPPPSSGDEQYF. CDR3 nucleotides: TGTGCCAGCAGCCCCCCCCCGTCTAGCGGGGACGAGCAGTACTTC.